This T cell receptor (beta chain) was captured by sequencing in a study of CD8+ T cells in alopecia areata. Study-wide results and caveats: Researchers say the link of baseline CD8+ expansion to response remains uncertain, with one nonresponder. An increase in clonality over normal scalp was evident in lesional scalp, especially alopecia totalis/universalis. Sharing of TCRs across patients appeared less clear than in mice, possibly for HLA-related reasons. Among the top 100, expanded CD8+ clones, as well as scalp clonality, were significantly decreased by tofacitinib.

cDNA reverse transcribed from extracted RNA served as the sequencing template. Clones were sequenced by immunoSEQ multiplex PCR, and TCRdb holds only the in-frame ones, with some missing. This table has around 200,000 clones, 40% to 65% appearing once. Between the trimmed V and J ends, which lost 5 bases and 1 base, there was a span of 17 bases. The CDR3 consists of 16 residues. Germline values: CDR1 MNHEY, CDR2 SMNVEV (reference sequence). Indicated treatment: oral pan-JAK inhibitor, 5-10 mg twice daily. This clone was observed a handful of times. Its cognate antigen is unknown. This TCR came from a human donor with alopecia areata. The genes are TRBV27 and TRBJ1-1, with D perhaps matching TRBD1 (6 bases). The source was CD8+ T cells sorted from blood, collected at week 24, from a patient treated with tofacitinib. The CDR3: CASSPDSWDTNTEAFF. The CDR3 DNA is TGTGCCAGCAGTCCTGATTCATGGGACACGAACACTGAAGCTTTCTTT.